This T cell receptor beta chain comes out of a study of identical twins. TCRdb redid the calling of the 5' RACE reads with MiXCR, one entry per CDR3 protein. This table holds under 1 million distinct CDR3 sequences, 12% found once. This CDR3 is built from 14 residues. Trimming pared 6 bases from V and 7 bases from J, leaving 19 bases between. The data also belong to a second study, concerning yellow fever vaccine responses in identical twins.

The J gene is TRBJ2-7, the V gene TRBV12-3 or TRBV12-4; no clear D. This TCR came from a woman between 18 and 29 years old in good health. The sequenced material came from PBMCs. This chain's CDR3 is CASSRSAGSREQYF. CDR3 in DNA: TGTGCCAGCAGCAGGTCCGCCGGATCTCGGGAGCAGTACTTC.